This TCR beta chain was profiled in a study of CD4 and CD8 cells across lung adenocarcinoma regions. This CDR3 is 15 amino acids long. Germline CDR1 is MNHNS and CDR2 is SASEGT. The J segment lost 10 bases and the V segment lost 5 bases, leaving 13 bases of the junction unmatched. The patients had localized lung adenocarcinoma, a non-small cell subtype. TCRdb re-derived calls from the PCR reads in MiXCR, one entry per CDR3 protein. Among roughly 10,000 distinct CDR3 sequences listed, 40% to 65% were seen once. The specimen sequenced was CD4+ T cells from the center of a lung tumor. This chain uses TRBV6-1 with TRBJ2-1; TRBD2 aligns across 8 bases. The TCR comes from a male donor with lung adenocarcinoma. The CD4 and CD8 labels of this study may be unreliable. The CDR3 coding sequence is TGTGCCAGCAGTCCTTCGGGACTAGGCTCCTACGAGCAGTTCTTC. It translates to CASSPSGLGSYEQFF.